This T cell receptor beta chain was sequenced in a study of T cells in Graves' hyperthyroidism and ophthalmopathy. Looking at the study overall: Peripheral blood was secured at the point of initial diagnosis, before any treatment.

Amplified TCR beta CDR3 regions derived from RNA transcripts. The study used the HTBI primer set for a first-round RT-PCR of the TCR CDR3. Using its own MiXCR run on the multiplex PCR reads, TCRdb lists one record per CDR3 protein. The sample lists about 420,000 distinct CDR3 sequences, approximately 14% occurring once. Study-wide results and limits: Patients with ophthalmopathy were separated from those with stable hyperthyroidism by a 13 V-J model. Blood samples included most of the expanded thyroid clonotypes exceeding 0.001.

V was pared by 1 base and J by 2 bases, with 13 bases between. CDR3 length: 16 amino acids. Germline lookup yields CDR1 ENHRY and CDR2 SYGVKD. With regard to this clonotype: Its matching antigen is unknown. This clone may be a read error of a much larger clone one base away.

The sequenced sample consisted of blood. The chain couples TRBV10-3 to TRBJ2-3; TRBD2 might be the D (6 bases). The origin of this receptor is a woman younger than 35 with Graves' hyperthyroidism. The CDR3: CAISEFRDCNTDTQYF. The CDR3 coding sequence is TGTGCCATCAGTGAGTTCCGGGACTGCAACACAGATACGCAGTATTTT.